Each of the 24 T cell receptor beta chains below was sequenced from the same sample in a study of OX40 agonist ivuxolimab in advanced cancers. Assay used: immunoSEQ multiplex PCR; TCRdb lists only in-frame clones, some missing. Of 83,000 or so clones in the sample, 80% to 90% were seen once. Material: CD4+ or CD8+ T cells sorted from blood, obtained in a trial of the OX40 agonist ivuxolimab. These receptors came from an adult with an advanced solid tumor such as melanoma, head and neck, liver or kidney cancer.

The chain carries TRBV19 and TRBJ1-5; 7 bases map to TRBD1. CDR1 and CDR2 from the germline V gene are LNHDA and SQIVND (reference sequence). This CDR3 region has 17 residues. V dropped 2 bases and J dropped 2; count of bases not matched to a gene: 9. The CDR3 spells CASSILTGGQGNQPQHF. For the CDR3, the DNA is TGTGCCAGTAGTATATTGACAGGCGGACAGGGCAATCAGCCCCAGCATTTT.

CDR3 sequence: CASSLEGLQNTEAFF. As DNA, the CDR3 is TGCGCCAGCAGCTTGGAAGGATTACAGAACACTGAAGCTTTCTTT. The chain combines TRBV5-1 with TRBJ1-1; D is unclear. The germline V gene encodes CDR1 SGHRS and CDR2 YFSETQ. The CDR3 runs to 15 residues. V was cut by 0 bases and J by 1 base, with 10 bases left in between.

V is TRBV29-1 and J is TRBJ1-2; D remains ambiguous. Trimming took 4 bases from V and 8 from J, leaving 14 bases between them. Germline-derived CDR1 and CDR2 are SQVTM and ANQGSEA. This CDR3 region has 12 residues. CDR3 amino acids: CSVVRRTGGYTF. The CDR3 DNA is TGCAGCGTTGTACGCCGGACCGGAGGCTACACCTTC. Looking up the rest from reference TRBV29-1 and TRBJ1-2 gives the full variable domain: SAVISQKPSRDICQRGTSLTIQCQVDSQVTMMFWYRQQPGQSLTLIATANQGSEATYESGFVIDKFPISRPNLTFSTLTVSNMSPEDSSIYLCSVVRRTGGYTFGSGTRLTVV.

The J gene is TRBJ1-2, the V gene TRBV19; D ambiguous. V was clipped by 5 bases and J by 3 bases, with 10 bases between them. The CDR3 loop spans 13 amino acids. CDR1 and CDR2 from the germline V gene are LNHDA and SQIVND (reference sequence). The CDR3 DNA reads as TGTGCCAGTAGTGCTAGGGATTACTATGGCTACACCTTC. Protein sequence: CASSARDYYGYTF. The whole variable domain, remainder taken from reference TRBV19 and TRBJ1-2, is DGGITQSPKYLFRKEGQNVTLSCEQNLNHDAMYWYRQDPGQGLRLIYYSQIVNDFQKGDIAEGYSVSREKKESFPLTVTSAQKNPTAFYLCASSARDYYGYTFGSGTRLTVV.

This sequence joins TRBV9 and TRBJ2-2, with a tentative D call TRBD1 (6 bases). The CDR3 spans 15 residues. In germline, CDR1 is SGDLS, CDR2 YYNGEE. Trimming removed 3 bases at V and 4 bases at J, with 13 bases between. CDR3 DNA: TGTGCCAGCAGCGCGACAGGAAGGGGCACCGGGGAGCTGTTTTTT. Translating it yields CASSATGRGTGELFF.

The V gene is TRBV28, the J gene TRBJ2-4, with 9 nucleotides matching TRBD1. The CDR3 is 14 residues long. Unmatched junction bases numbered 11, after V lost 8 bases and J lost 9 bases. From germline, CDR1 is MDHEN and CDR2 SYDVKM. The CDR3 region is CASGAGTGIGIQYF. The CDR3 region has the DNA TGTGCCAGCGGCGCCGGGACAGGGATTGGCATTCAGTACTTC.

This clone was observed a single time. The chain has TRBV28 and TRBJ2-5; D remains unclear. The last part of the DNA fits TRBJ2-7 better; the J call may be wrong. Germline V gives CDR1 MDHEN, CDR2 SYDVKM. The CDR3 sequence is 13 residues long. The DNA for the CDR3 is TGTGCCAGCAGGAAAGGACCGATCTACGAGCAGTACTTC. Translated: CASRKGPIYEQYF.

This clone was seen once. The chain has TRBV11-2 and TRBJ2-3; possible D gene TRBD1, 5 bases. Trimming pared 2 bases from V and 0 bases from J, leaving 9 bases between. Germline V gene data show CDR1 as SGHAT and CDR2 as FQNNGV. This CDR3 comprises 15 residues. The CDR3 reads CASSLQGTSTDTQYF. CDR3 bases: TGTGCCAGCAGCTTACAGGGCACTAGCACAGATACGCAGTATTTT.

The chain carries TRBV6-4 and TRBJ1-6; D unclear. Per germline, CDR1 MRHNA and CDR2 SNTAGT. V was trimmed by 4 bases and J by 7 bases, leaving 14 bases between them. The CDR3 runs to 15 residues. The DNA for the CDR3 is TGTGCCAGCAGTGCCGTGGGAGCCTTAAATTCACCCCTCCACTTT. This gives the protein CASSAVGALNSPLHF.

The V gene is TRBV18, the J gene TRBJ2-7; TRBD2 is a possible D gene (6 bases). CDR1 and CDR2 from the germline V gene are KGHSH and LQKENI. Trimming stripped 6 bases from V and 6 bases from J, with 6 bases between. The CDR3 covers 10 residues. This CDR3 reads CASSGGEQYF. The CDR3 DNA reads TGTGCCAGCTCGGGGGGCGAGCAGTACTTC.

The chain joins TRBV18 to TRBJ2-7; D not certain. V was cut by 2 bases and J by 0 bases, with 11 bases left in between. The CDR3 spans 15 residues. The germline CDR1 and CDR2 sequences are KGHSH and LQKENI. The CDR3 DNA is TGTGCCAGCTCACCATACTCGCACAGCTCCTACGAGCAGTACTTC. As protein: CASSPYSHSSYEQYF.

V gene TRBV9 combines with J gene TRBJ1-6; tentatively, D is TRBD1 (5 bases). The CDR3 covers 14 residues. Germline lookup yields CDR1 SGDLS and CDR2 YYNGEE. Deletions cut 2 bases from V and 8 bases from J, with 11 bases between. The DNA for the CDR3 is TGTGCCAGCAGCGTCCAGGGTCTCGATTCACCCCTCCACTTT. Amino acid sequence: CASSVQGLDSPLHF.

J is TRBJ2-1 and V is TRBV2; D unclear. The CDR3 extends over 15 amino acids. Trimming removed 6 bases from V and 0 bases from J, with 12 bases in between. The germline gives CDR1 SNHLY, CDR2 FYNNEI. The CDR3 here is CASRLTGLSYNEQFF. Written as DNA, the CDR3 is TGTGCCAGCAGACTGACTGGCCTCTCCTACAATGAGCAGTTCTTC. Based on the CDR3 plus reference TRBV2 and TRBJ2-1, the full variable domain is EPEVTQTPSHQVTQMGQEVILRCVPISNHLYFYWYRQILGQKVEFLVSFYNNEISEKSEIFDDQFSVERPDGSNFTLKIRSTKLEDSAMYFCASRLTGLSYNEQFFGPGTRLTVL.

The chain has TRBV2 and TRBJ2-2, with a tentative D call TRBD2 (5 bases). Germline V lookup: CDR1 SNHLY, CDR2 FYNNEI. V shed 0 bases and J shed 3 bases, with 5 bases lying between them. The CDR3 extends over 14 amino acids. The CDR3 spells CASSEARDTGELFF. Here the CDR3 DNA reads TGTGCCAGCAGTGAAGCGAGGGACACCGGGGAGCTGTTTTTT.

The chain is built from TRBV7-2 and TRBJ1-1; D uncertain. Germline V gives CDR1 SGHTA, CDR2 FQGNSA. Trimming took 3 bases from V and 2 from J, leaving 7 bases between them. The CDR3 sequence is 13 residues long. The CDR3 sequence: CASSFTVNTEAFF. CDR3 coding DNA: TGTGCCAGCAGCTTTACGGTAAACACTGAAGCTTTCTTT.

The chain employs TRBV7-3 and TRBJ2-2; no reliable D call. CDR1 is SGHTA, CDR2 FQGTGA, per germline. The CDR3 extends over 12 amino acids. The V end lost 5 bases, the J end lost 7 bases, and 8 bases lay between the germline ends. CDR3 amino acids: CASSLARGELFF. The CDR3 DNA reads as TGTGCCAGCAGCCTGGCCCGCGGGGAGCTGTTTTTT.

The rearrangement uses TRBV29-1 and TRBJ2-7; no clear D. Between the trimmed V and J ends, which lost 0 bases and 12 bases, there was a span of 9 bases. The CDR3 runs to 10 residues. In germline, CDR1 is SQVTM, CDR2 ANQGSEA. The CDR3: CSVEDPLPYF. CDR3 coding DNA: TGCAGCGTTGAAGATCCCCTCCCGTACTTC.

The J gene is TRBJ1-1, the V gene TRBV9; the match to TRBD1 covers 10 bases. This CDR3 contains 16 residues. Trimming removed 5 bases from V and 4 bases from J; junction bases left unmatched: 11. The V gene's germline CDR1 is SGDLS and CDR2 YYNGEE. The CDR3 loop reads CASSARDRGGGTEAFF. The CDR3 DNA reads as TGTGCCAGCAGTGCCCGGGACAGGGGAGGGGGCACTGAAGCTTTCTTT.

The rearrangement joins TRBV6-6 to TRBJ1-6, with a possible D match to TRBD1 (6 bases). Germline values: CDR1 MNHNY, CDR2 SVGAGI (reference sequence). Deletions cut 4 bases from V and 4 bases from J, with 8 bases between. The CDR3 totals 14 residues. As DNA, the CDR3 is TGTGCCAGCAGTTTGACAGGATATAATTCACCCCTCCACTTT. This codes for CASSLTGYNSPLHF.

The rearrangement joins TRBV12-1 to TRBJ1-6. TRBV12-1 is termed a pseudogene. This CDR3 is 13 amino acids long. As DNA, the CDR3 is TGTGCCAGCAGCCCGTCCGGGCCCCCGGCCCTCCACTTT. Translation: CASSPSGPPALHF.

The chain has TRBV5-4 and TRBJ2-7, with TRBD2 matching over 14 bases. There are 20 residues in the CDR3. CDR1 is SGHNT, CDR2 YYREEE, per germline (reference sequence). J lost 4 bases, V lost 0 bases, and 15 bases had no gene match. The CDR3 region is CASSLVPGQRLAGGVYEQYF. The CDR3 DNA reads TGTGCCAGCAGCTTGGTTCCGGGACAGAGACTAGCGGGGGGGGTGTACGAGCAGTACTTC.

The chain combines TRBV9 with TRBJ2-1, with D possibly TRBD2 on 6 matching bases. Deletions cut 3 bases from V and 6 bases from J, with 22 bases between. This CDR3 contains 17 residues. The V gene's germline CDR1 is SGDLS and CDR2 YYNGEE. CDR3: CASSGNPRRGIRNEQFF. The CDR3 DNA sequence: TGTGCCAGCAGCGGAAACCCCCGGCGGGGCATTCGCAATGAGCAGTTCTTC.

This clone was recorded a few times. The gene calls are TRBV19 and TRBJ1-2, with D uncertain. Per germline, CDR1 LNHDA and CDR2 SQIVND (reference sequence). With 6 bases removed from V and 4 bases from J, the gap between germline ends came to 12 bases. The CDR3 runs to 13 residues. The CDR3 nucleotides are TGTGCCAGTAGCTTTCCAGGCAGCTATGGCTACACCTTC. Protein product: CASSFPGSYGYTF.

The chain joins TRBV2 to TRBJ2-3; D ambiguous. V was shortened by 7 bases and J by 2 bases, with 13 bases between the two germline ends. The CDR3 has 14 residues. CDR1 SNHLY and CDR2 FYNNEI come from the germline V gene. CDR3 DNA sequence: TGTGCCAGCAAGCTCTCGTGGGACACAGATACGCAGTATTTT. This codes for CASKLSWDTDTQYF.